The present T cell receptor (beta chain) was sequenced within a study of T-cell memory formation after mild COVID-19. The wider study: The study found TCR clusters largely donor specific. Study observations and caveats: The study found contracting CD4+ clones mainly in CM and EM and contracting CD8+ clones in EMRA.

This clonotype was detected a few times. Its antigen remains unidentified. TCR alpha and TCR beta cDNA libraries with sample barcodes and UMIs came from 5'RACE using constant-segment primers. TCRdb redid the calling of the 5' RACE reads with MiXCR, one entry per CDR3 protein. The top ten clones hold 3.5% of a sample with about 250,000 distinct CDR3 sequences, roughly 17% of them seen once. This sequence was found in a man between 18 and 29 years old who had mild COVID-19 (a few samples of this study predate the infection). Cell type and time point are not known. The sequenced material came from PBMCs or a T cell subset sorted from them (not recorded which).

DNA of the CDR3: TGTGCCAGCAGCTTAGGAGAATTGCGAGGCAAGTACGAGCAGTACGTC. It codes for CASSLGELRGKYEQYV. This chain joins TRBV13 and TRBJ2-7; unclear D gene. V was clipped by 0 bases and J by 4 bases, with 16 bases between them. The CDR3 has 16 amino acids. The V gene's germline CDR1 is PRHDT and CDR2 FYEKMQ (reference sequence).